The present T cell receptor beta chain was sequenced within a study of blood T cell repertoires in COVID-19. Study at large: Researchers got acute and convalescent COVID-19 samples from the United States, Italy and Spain. In each case, the material was cDNA or gDNA derived from T cells, B-cell-depleted T cells, or PBMCs.

Symptom resolution, clearance, or two negative PCRs marked donors in Cohort 3 as recovered. Authors' data handling: Reference gene primer amplification gave estimated nucleated cell counts. Using immunoSEQ multiplex PCR, the repertoire was profiled, and TCRdb retains in-frame clones only, with some absent. V, J and clone size derive from that table, while D and trimming were established from the DNA sequence. The table has around 450,000 clones, around 90% seen once. CDR1 MNHEY and CDR2 SVGEGT come from the germline V gene. This CDR3 contains 12 residues. The V end lost 0 bases, the J end lost 6 bases, and 5 bases lay between the germline ends. This clone was seen only a few times.

Sequencing was carried out using PBMCs or T cells enriched from blood (not recorded which). This sequence was found in a woman between 18 and 30 years old who had recovered from COVID-19. V gene TRBV6-2 or TRBV6-3 combines with J gene TRBJ1-1, with D unresolved. CDR3 residues: CASSYSTSEAFF. As DNA, the CDR3 is TGTGCCAGCAGTTACTCGACTTCTGAAGCTTTCTTT.